This T cell receptor (beta chain) is drawn from a study of blood T cell repertoires in COVID-19. Study at large: Acute-phase and convalescent COVID-19 samples originated in the United States, Italy and Spain. Sample material is recorded as cDNA or gDNA derived from T cells, B-cell-depleted T cells, or PBMCs.

This clone appeared once. In the same sample, other DNA sequences code for this CDR3. As originally analysed: Amplified reference gene primers provided the basis for estimating nucleated cell counts. The table came from immunoSEQ multiplex PCR; TCRdb's copy has only in-frame clones and leaves some out. V and J calls and clone size come straight from that table; D and trimming were deduced from the DNA. The sample lists about 160,000 clones, about 86% occurring once. Germline CDR1 and CDR2: GTSNPN and SVGIG (reference sequence). Trimming removed 5 bases from V and 0 bases from J, with 10 bases in between. The length of the CDR3 is 14 residues.

The sample was peripheral blood. This TCR derives from a woman aged 70-85 years with acute or convalescent COVID-19. The rearrangement joins TRBV30 to TRBJ1-4; D is unresolved. Written as DNA, the CDR3 is TGTGCCTGGGGGTCACAGTCAACTAATGAAAAACTGTTTTTT. The encoded protein is CAWGSQSTNEKLFF.